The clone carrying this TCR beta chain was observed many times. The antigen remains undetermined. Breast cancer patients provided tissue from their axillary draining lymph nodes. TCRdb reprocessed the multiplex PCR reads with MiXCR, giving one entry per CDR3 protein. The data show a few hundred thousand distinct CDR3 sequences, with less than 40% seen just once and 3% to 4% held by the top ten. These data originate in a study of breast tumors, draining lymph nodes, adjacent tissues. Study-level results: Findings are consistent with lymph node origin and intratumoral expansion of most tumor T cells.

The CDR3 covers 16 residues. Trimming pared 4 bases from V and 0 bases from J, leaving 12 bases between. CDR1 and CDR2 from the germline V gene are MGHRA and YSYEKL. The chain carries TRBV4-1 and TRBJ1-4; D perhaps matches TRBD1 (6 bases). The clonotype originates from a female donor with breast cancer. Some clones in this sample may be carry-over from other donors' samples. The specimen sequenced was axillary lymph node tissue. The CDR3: CASSRTGTPTNEKLFF. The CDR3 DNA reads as TGCGCCAGCAGCCGAACCGGGACACCAACTAATGAAAAACTGTTTTTT.